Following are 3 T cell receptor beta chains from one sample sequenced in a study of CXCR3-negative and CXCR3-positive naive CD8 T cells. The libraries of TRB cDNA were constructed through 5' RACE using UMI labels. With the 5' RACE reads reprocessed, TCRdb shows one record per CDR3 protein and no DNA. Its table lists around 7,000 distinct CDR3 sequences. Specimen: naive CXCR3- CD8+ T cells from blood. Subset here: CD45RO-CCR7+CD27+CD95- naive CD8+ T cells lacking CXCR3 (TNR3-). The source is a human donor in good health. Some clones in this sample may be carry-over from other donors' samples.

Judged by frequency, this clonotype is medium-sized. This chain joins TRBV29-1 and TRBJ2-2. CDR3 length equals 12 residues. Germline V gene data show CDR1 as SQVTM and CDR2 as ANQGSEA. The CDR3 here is CSALAGTGELFF.

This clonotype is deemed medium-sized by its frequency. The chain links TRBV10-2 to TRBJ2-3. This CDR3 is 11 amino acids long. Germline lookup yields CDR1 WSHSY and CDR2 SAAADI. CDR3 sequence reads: CASSAGTLLVF.

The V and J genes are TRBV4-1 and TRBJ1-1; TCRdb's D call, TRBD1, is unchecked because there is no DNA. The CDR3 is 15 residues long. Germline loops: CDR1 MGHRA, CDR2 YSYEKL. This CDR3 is CASSQAGMGNTEAFF.